Below, 21 T cell receptor beta chains from the same sample are listed, as sequenced in a study of shared clonotypes between healthy human individuals. The table came from immunoSEQ multiplex PCR; TCRdb's copy has only in-frame clones and leaves some out. The sample includes fewer than 1.6 million clones, just under 99% of them seen just once. The sequencing input was naive CD4+ T cells sorted from blood. Subset defined: CD45RA+ positively selected. The receptor source for this set is a young man in good health.

The V gene is TRBV10-2, the J gene TRBJ2-1, with no clear D. Looked up from germline, CDR1 is WSHSY and CDR2 is SAAADI. V was pared by 6 bases and J by 1 base, with 7 bases between. The CDR3 covers 13 residues. CDR3 amino acids: CASRGSSYNEQFF. In nucleotides, the CDR3 is TGCGCCAGCAGAGGGTCGTCCTACAATGAGCAGTTCTTC.

This clone has just one count. This chain uses TRBV11-2 with TRBJ1-4, with 8 bases identical to TRBD1. The J segment lost 8 bases and the V segment lost 1 base, leaving 9 bases of the junction unmatched. Germline lookup yields CDR1 SGHAT and CDR2 FQNNGV. The CDR3 runs 16 residues. The CDR3 loop reads CASSLGRTGLSEKLFF. The CDR3 region has the DNA TGTGCCAGCAGCTTAGGTAGGACAGGGCTGAGCGAAAAACTGTTTTTT.

This sequence joins TRBV5-1 and TRBJ2-1; 10 positions agree with TRBD2. The CDR3 length is 16 residues. The V segment lost 0 bases and the J segment 7 bases; nucleotides outside the gene matches: 7. Germline V gene lookup returns CDR1 SGHRS and CDR2 YFSETQ. The CDR3 is CASSLGGLAGGNEQFF. In DNA form, the CDR3 reads TGCGCCAGCAGCTTGGGGGGCTTAGCGGGAGGAAATGAGCAGTTCTTC.

This chain connects TRBV13 to TRBJ2-3; D is possibly TRBD1 (9 bases). The CDR3 is 17 amino acids. Per the germline V gene, CDR1 is PRHDT and CDR2 is FYEKMQ (reference sequence). Trimming removed 4 bases at V and 1 base at J, with 18 bases between. The CDR3 bases are TGTGCCAGCAGCTCACCGCGGGGGGACAGGGGCACAGATACGCAGTATTTT. Protein product: CASSSPRGDRGTDTQYF.

In its sample, this clone was seen once. The chain joins TRBV5-1 to TRBJ2-5, with a tentative D call TRBD2 (5 bases). CDR3 length equals 14 residues. V was cut by 4 bases and J by 2 bases, with 12 bases left in between. Germline V gives CDR1 SGHRS, CDR2 YFSETQ. The CDR3 DNA follows: TGCGCCAGCAGCCGTGGACTCTTACAAGAGACCCAGTACTTC. Translation gives CASSRGLLQETQYF.

The CDR3 DNA follows: TGTGCCAGCAGCCCCCCCCGCCAGGGCTACGAGCAGTACTTC. It translates to CASSPPRQGYEQYF. V usage is TRBV7-2 and J usage is TRBJ2-7; TRBD1 might be the D (5 bases). Germline CDR1 and CDR2: SGHTA and FQGNSA. V lost 5 bases and J 3 bases, leaving 14 bases between the germline ends. This CDR3 contains 14 residues.

The chain has TRBV5-1 and TRBJ2-1; D unclear. The CDR3 sequence is 12 residues long. Deletions cut 2 bases from V and 6 bases from J, with 6 bases between. CDR1 and CDR2 (germline): SGHRS, YFSETQ. CDR3 loop: CASSFPSNEQFF. The CDR3 bases are TGCGCCAGCAGCTTTCCGAGCAATGAGCAGTTCTTC.

The chain couples TRBV19 to TRBJ2-7, with 9 bases identical to TRBD2. The CDR3 is 14 residues long. Germline loops: CDR1 LNHDA, CDR2 SQIVND (reference sequence). V was pared by 7 bases and J by 2 bases, with 6 bases of the junction left unmatched. This chain's CDR3 is CASKSAGGAYEQYF. The DNA of the CDR3 is TGTGCCAGTAAATCAGCGGGAGGTGCCTACGAGCAGTACTTC.

The chain links TRBV6-5 to TRBJ2-7, with D perhaps matching TRBD2 (6 bases). The CDR3 covers 13 residues. Germline CDR1 is MNHEY and CDR2 is SVGAGI. V was pared by 1 base and J by 9 bases, with 13 bases between. CDR3 sequence (DNA): TGTGCCAGCAGTTACTTCGGAGCGGAGGGGCAGTACTTC. This sequence encodes CASSYFGAEGQYF.

The rearrangement joins TRBV6-1 to TRBJ1-5; D may be TRBD1 (6 bases). V was pared by 1 base and J by 2 bases, with 18 bases between. The germline V gene encodes CDR1 MNHNS and CDR2 SASEGT. CDR3 length: 18 amino acids. The CDR3 here is CASSEVSGTLVGNQPQHF. The CDR3 coding sequence is TGTGCCAGCAGTGAAGTATCCGGGACACTGGTGGGCAATCAGCCCCAGCATTTT.

This clone was picked up one time. The chain uses TRBV7-8 and TRBJ2-7; 7 bases align to TRBD1. The V and J ends lost 0 bases and 4 bases, in that order; junction bases with no gene match: 6. The CDR3 sequence is 15 residues long. Germline loops: CDR1 SGHVS, CDR2 FQNEAQ. This CDR3 reads CASSLAPDRVYEQYF. The CDR3 region has the DNA TGTGCCAGCAGCTTAGCACCCGACAGGGTATACGAGCAGTACTTC.

The rearrangement links TRBV9 to TRBJ1-1, with D maybe TRBD1 (6 bases). CDR3 length: 14 amino acids. Between the trimmed V and J ends, which lost 0 bases and 7 bases, there was a span of 13 bases. Germline CDR1 reads SGDLS; CDR2 reads YYNGEE. In DNA form, the CDR3 reads TGTGCCAGCAGCGTAGCTGGACAGTCTTTTGAAGCTTTCTTT. Translating gives CASSVAGQSFEAFF. The whole variable domain, filled in from reference TRBV9 and TRBJ1-1, reads DSGVTQTPKHLITATGQRVTLRCSPRSGDLSVYWYQQSLDQGLQFLIQYYNGEERAKGNILERFSAQQFPDLHSELNLSSLELGDSALYFCASSVAGQSFEAFFGQGTRLTVV.

V gene TRBV9 combines with J gene TRBJ2-1, with TRBD2 matching 9 bases. Trimming at V came to 4 bases and at J to 10 bases, leaving 18 bases not matched to a gene. Germline V gene data show CDR1 as SGDLS and CDR2 as YYNGEE. The CDR3 consists of 17 residues. In DNA, the CDR3 is TGTGCCAGCAGCCCACGGGGTTCGGCTAGCGGGATTCACGAGCAGTTCTTC. Translated: CASSPRGSASGIHEQFF. Combining the CDR3 with reference TRBV9 and TRBJ2-1 gives the whole variable domain DSGVTQTPKHLITATGQRVTLRCSPRSGDLSVYWYQQSLDQGLQFLIQYYNGEERAKGNILERFSAQQFPDLHSELNLSSLELGDSALYFCASSPRGSASGIHEQFFGPGTRLTVL.

The V call is TRBV19, the J call TRBJ2-5, with D possibly TRBD1 on 5 matching bases. The V and J ends lost 3 bases and 8 bases respectively, with 13 bases between them. The length of the CDR3 is 13 residues. Germline V gene sequence: CDR1 LNHDA, CDR2 SQIVND (reference sequence). CDR3 amino acids: CASSMPGFLTQYF. The CDR3 DNA reads TGTGCCAGTAGTATGCCAGGGTTTCTCACCCAGTACTTC. The whole variable domain, remainder taken from reference TRBV19 and TRBJ2-5, is DGGITQSPKYLFRKEGQNVTLSCEQNLNHDAMYWYRQDPGQGLRLIYYSQIVNDFQKGDIAEGYSVSREKKESFPLTVTSAQKNPTAFYLCASSMPGFLTQYFGPGTRLLVL.

J is TRBJ2-1 and V is TRBV6-5, with D uncertain. Germline values: CDR1 MNHEY, CDR2 SVGAGI. Trimming removed 3 bases from V and 8 bases from J, with 5 bases in between. This CDR3 is built from 11 residues. CDR3 DNA: TGTGCCAGCAGTTATCTGGATGAGCAGTTCTTC. Residues: CASSYLDEQFF.

A remark on this clone: The sample has other DNA sequences that encode this CDR3 too. This chain connects TRBV7-9 to TRBJ2-1; D gene unclear. Germline V gene lookup returns CDR1 SEHNR and CDR2 FQNEAQ (reference sequence). The CDR3 runs to 11 residues. V was pared by 3 bases and J by 7 bases, with 4 bases between. CDR3 coding DNA: TGTGCCAGCAGCTTTCTTAATGAGCAGTTCTTC. Protein product: CASSFLNEQFF. Filled out from reference TRBV7-9 and TRBJ2-1, the complete variable domain reads DTGVSQNPRHKITKRGQNVTFRCDPISEHNRLYWYRQTLGQGPEFLTYFQNEAQLEKSRLLSDRFSAERPKGSFSTLEIQRTEQGDSAMYLCASSFLNEQFFGPGTRLTVL.

The chain couples TRBV5-1 to TRBJ1-1; D is possibly TRBD1 (5 bases). The germline V gene encodes CDR1 SGHRS and CDR2 YFSETQ. V lost 3 bases to trimming and J lost 4 bases, with 16 bases between them. The CDR3 sequence is 15 residues long. The CDR3: CASSSHGDPGTEAFF. CDR3 DNA sequence: TGCGCCAGCAGCTCGCATGGGGACCCGGGCACTGAAGCTTTCTTT.

This rearrangement joins TRBV28 to TRBJ2-7; D perhaps matches TRBD1 (6 bases). Per germline, CDR1 MDHEN and CDR2 SYDVKM. The CDR3 is 13 amino acids. Trimming cost V 2 bases and J 4 bases, with 9 bases left between them. The CDR3 sequence is CASSLRQVYEQYF. CDR3 sequence (DNA): TGTGCCAGCAGTTTAAGACAGGTGTACGAGCAGTACTTC.

The J gene is TRBJ2-1, the V gene TRBV7-2; D is tentatively TRBD1 or TRBD2 (5 bases each). Trimming took off 5 bases at V and 8 bases at J, with 22 bases between the two ends. This CDR3 is 16 amino acids long. Germline CDR1 reads SGHTA; CDR2 reads FQGNSA. The CDR3, as DNA: TGTGCCAGCAGCCTAAAACCGGGACCTCCCCAGGATGAGCAGTTCTTC. Protein: CASSLKPGPPQDEQFF.

To note about this clone: Other DNA sequences in the same sample also yield this CDR3. The J gene is TRBJ1-1, the V gene TRBV6-5, with D possibly TRBD1 on 5 matching bases. The V gene's germline CDR1 is MNHEY and CDR2 SVGAGI. The CDR3 loop spans 11 amino acids. The V gene lost 6 bases and the J gene lost 3 bases, with 5 bases spanning the gap. The CDR3 DNA sequence: TGTGCCAGCAGGGGGGACACTGAAGCTTTCTTT. It specifies CASRGDTEAFF.

On this clone itself: This sample also contains other DNA sequences that code for the same CDR3. This rearrangement joins TRBV5-1 to TRBJ2-3, with no clear D. Trimming removed 2 bases at V and 3 bases at J, with 4 bases between. The CDR3 has 12 amino acids. In germline, CDR1 is SGHRS, CDR2 YFSETQ. The CDR3 here is CASSFRTDTQYF. In DNA form, the CDR3 reads TGCGCCAGCAGCTTCAGGACAGATACGCAGTATTTT.